This entry describes one T cell receptor beta chain. This clone occurred a few times. The target of this receptor is not known. It has no much larger one-base neighbor in the sample; base qualities were not kept. The sample's time point label, in plain terms: pre-treatment sample, taken before nivolumab and TIL therapy. Excised metastases, mostly pleural nodules or supraclavicular lymph nodes, were used as baseline tumor samples and were taken from the same resection from which TIL were grown. Tumors were harvested prior to any PD-1/PD-L1 blockade, after which nivolumab was administered to patients, and lymphodepletion, expanded TIL infusion and IL-2 were given to patients who progressed. Between late 2017 and 2020, a dual-center phase I trial enrolled adults who had stage 4 NSCLC. The samples were drawn from an open-label, single-arm phase I trial testing tumor-infiltrating lymphocyte therapy combined with nivolumab in advanced non-small cell lung cancer. Parts of each resected tumor were snap-frozen in liquid nitrogen and kept at -80 degrees C. Tumor regions of interest were chosen on H&E sections by laser-capture macrodissection, pulverized into about 15 mg aliquots, and extracted with Qiagen Allprep kits.

The CDR3 spans 14 residues, from the cysteine through the phenylalanine. This entry keeps only the CDR3 DNA: 42 bases, framed from base 1. V is shortened by 2 bases, J by 0 bases, and the region joining them spans 8 bases. The germline V gene encodes CDR1 SGDLS and CDR2 YYNGEE. This entry comes from a study of TIL therapy for anti-PD-1-resistant metastatic lung cancer listed by TCRdb under 2021. Regarding the study in general: Enrolled patients had a median age of around 51 years (range roughly 38-80) and a median tumor PD-L1 proportion score of around 6%. A median non-synonymous tumor mutation burden of under 1.9 mutations per megabase was determined across the cohort by whole-exome sequencing. The cohort was composed predominantly of lung adenocarcinoma, with a handful of EGFR-mutant and two ALK-rearranged tumors included, and half of patients were identified as current or former smokers. Tumor and peripheral blood T cell receptor beta sequencing was used to track clonotypes across tumor, expanded TIL product and serial blood samples. Paper-wide results and their limitations: High clonal turnover was observed in TIL culture, with many enriched product clones not detected in the baseline tumor, which suggested clonal contraction rather than faithful expansion. The study protocol defined all tumor marker inferences as exploratory. Compared with baseline intratumoral T cells, expanded TIL cultures were more clonal and less diverse (median clonality around 6% vs 30%, p < 0.0001). The cohort was highly selected, including more treatment-naive, never-smoker and oncogene-addicted patients than is typical, which limits generalizability.

TCR beta CDR3 regions were amplified from genomic DNA with the immunoSEQ v3 hsTCRB kit using bias-controlled multiplex PCR. TCR libraries were sequenced on an Illumina NextSeq 500 to about 2 million read pairs for survey level or about 5-6.5 million for deep level. For the original study's pipeline: V, D and J genes were assigned, non-productive sequences were removed, and clonality was reported by immunoSEQ Analyzer software. Repertoires were compared using productive Simpson clonality and Morisita overlap index of productive TRB rearrangements between infused TIL and blood. TCRdb's version of the immuneACCESS table is confined to in-frame rearrangements and falls short of the full clone set. An unresolved V gene accounts for under half of the shortfall where checked; the remainder is of unknown origin. That table gives V, J and clone size, and the DNA gave D and trimming. The sample records about 10,000 clones, about 57% of which are singletons. About 12% of the sample is held by the ten biggest clonotypes.

This sequence uses TRBV9 and TRBJ2-5; D gene: possibly TRBD2, on 6 matching bases. Sequenced here: tumor tissue, sampled at baseline. This TCR was sampled from a person aged 25 to 85 with non-small cell lung cancer. CDR3 reads: CASSVRDYQETQYF. The DNA sequence follows: TGTGCCAGCAGCGTTCGGGACTACCAAGAGACCCAGTACTTC.